The entry below gives a single T cell receptor (beta chain) sequence along with its context. The antigen remains unidentified. Relative to the germline gene, one junction end is altered; a read error may explain this. The sample is drawn from a study of cytomegalovirus exposure and HLA in healthy donors. The PCR made use of 60 Vbeta and 13 Jbeta primers. Assay used: immunoSEQ multiplex PCR; TCRdb lists only in-frame clones, some missing. The sample has about 180,000 clones, 82% seen once; the top ten hold under 0.6%. Regarding the study as a whole: Researchers catalogued about 150 TCR beta chains as cytomegalovirus-associated.

The V gene's germline CDR1 is LNHDA and CDR2 SQIVND (reference sequence). This CDR3 is built from 15 residues. The source is a woman in her fifties or sixties in good health and CMV-seronegative. The rearrangement joins TRBV19 to TRBJ2-5, with 8 bases matching TRBD1. The sequencing input was PBMCs. DNA for the CDR3: TGTGCCAGTAGTACGGACAGGGCGGTCCAAGGGACCCAGTACTTC. It specifies CASSTDRAVQGTQYF.